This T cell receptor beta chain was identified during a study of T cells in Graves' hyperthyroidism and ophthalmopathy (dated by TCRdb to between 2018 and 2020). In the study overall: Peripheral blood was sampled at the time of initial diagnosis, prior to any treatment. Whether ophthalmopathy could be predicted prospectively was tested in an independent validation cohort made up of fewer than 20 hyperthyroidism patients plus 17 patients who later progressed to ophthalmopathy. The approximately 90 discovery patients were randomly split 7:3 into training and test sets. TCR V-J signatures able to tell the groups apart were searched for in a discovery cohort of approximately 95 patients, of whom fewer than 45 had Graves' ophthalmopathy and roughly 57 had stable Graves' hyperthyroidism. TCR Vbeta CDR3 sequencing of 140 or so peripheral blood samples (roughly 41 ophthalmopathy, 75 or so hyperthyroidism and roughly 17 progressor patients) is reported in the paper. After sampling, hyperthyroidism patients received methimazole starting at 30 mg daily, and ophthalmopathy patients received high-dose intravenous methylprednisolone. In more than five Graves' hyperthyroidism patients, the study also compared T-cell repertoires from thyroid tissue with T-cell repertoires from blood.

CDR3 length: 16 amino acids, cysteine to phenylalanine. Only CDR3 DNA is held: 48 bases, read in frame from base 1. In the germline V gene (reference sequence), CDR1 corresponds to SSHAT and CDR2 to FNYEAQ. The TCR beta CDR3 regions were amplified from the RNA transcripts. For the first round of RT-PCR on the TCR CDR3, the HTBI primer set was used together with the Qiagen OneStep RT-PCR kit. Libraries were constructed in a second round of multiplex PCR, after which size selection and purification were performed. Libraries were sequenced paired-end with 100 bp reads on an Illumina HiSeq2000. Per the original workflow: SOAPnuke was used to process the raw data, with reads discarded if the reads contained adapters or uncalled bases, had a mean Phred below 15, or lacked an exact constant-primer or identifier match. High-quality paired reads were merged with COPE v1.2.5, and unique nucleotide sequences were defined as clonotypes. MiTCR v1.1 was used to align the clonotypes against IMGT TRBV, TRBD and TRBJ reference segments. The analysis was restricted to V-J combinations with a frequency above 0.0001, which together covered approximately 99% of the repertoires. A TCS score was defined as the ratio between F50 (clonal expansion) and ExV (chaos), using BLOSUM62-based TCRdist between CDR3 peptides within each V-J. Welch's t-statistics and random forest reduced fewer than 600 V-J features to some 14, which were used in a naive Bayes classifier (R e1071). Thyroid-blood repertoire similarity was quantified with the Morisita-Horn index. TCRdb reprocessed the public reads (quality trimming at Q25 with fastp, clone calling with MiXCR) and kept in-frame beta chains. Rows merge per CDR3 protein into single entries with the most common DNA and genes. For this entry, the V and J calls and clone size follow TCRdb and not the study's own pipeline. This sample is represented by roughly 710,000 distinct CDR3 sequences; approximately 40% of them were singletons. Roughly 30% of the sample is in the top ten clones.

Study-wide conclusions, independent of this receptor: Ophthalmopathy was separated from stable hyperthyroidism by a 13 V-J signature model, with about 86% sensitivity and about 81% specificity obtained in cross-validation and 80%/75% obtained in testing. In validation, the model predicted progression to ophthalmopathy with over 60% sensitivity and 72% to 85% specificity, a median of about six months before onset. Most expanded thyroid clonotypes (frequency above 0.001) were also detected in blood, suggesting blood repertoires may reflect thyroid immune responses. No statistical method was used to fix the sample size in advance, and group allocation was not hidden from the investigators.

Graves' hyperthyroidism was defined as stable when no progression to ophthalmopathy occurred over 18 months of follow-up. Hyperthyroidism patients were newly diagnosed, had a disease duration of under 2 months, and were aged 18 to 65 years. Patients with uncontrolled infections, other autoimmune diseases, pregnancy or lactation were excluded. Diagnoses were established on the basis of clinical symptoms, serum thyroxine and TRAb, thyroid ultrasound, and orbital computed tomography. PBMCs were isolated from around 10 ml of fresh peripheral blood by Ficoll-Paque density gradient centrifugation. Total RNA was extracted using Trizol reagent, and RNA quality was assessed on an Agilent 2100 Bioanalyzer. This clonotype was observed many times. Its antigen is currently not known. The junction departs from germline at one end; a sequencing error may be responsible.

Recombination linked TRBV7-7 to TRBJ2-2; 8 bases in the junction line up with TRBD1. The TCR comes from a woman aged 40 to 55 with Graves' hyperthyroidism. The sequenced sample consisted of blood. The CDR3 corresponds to CASSPGTGSRTGELFF. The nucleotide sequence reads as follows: TGTGCTAGCAGCCCCGGGACAGGTAGTCGAACCGGGGAGCTGTTTTTT.